A single sample gave rise to the 20 T cell receptor beta chains below, sequenced in a study of blood T cells in healthy people across ages. Combining a sample-barcoded 5' primer with a J-beta primer mix, a second PCR ran for about 6 to 11 cycles. MiXCR, run by TCRdb on the 5' RACE reads, gives a single entry per CDR3 protein. Of under 700,000 distinct CDR3 sequences listed, 24% were seen once; the top ten hold approximately 8.7%. The same data also contributed to another study, on T cells of mothers and their children.

The sequencing sample was made of blood. Source of these receptors: a boy between 10 and 17 years old in good health.

The rearrangement uses TRBV12-3 or TRBV12-4 and TRBJ2-1; 7 positions agree with TRBD1. The CDR3 runs 15 residues. J gave up 5 bases and V 5 bases, and 9 bases lay outside the gene matches. The CDR3 reads CASSRMGTADNEQFF. For the CDR3, the DNA is TGTGCCAGCAGTAGGATGGGGACAGCCGACAATGAGCAGTTCTTC.

This clonotype was counted between two and nine times. The chain employs TRBV7-6 and TRBJ2-5; unclear D gene. The J call is doubtful: the DNA matches TRBJ2-7 better. The length of the CDR3 is 13 residues. Germline lookup yields CDR1 SGHVS and CDR2 FNYEAQ. The CDR3 DNA reads TGTGCCAGCAGCCCCTGGCCGGCCGACGAGCAGTACTTC. Translated: CASSPWPADEQYF.

As for this clonotype: One end of the junction does not line up with germline, which may come from a read error. The chain is built from TRBV5-1 and TRBJ2-3, with D unclear. The germline V gene has CDR1 SGHRS and CDR2 YFSETQ. CDR3 length equals 12 residues. CDR3 DNA: TGCGCCAGCAGCTTGGCCACAGATACGCGGTATTTT. This sequence encodes CASSLATDTRYF.

Concerning this clonotype itself: Germline and junction disagree at one end, which may indicate a read error. This chain joins TRBV27 and TRBJ2-5; 8 bases line up with TRBD2. The CDR3 has 17 amino acids. Germline V gene lookup returns CDR1 MNHEY and CDR2 SMNVEV (reference sequence). CDR3 protein: CASGLSITSGGRETQYF. The CDR3 nucleotides are TGTGCCAGCGGTTTATCCATCACTAGCGGAGGGCGGGAGACCCAGTACTTC.

This clonotype occurred a few times. This chain connects TRBV4-3 to TRBJ1-2; D might be TRBD1 (5 bases). This CDR3 comprises 13 residues. V was clipped by 2 bases and J by 5 bases, with 9 bases between them. The V gene's germline CDR1 is LGHNA and CDR2 YSLEER. The CDR3 is CASSQSGGYGYTF. CDR3 DNA: TGCGCCAGCAGCCAATCGGGGGGATATGGCTACACCTTC.

The V gene is TRBV7-2, the J gene TRBJ2-1; D is ambiguous. The DNA end is a closer match to TRBJ2-7, so the J assignment may be wrong. The CDR3 totals 13 residues. Germline V CDR1 and CDR2: SGHTA, FQGNSA. CDR3 protein: CASSFVPGYEQYF. The DNA of the CDR3 is TGTGCCAGCAGCTTTGTTCCGGGCTACGAGCAGTACTTC.

This clonotype has ten or more counts. This chain joins TRBV7-2 and TRBJ2-5; D ambiguous. The CDR3 totals 13 residues. Germline lookup yields CDR1 SGHTA and CDR2 FQGNSA. V was trimmed by 1 base and J by 4 bases, leaving 7 bases between them. The CDR3 region is CASSLVPPETQYF. The CDR3 bases are TGTGCCAGCAGCTTAGTACCCCCAGAGACCCAGTACTTC.

This clonotype turned up a few times. V gene TRBV18 combines with J gene TRBJ2-3, with 10 bases fitting TRBD1. The CDR3 has 14 amino acids. Trimming at V came to 6 bases and at J to 4 bases, leaving 4 bases not matched to a gene. Per the germline V gene, CDR1 is KGHSH and CDR2 is LQKENI. CDR3 in DNA: TGTGCCAGCTCGGGACAGGGGATCGCAGATACGCAGTATTTT. Translated: CASSGQGIADTQYF.

This clonotype has only a few counts. This chain links TRBV12-3 or TRBV12-4 with TRBJ1-4; 12 nucleotides line up with TRBD1. The J segment lost 11 bases and the V segment lost 5 bases, leaving 9 bases of the junction unmatched. There are 15 residues in the CDR3. Written as DNA, the CDR3 is TGTGCCAGCAGTGACCTCCGGGACAGGGGGCTCAAACTGTTTTTT. Its translation is CASSDLRDRGLKLFF.

This clonotype was seen ten or more times. The V gene is TRBV5-1, the J gene TRBJ2-2, with 7 bases that match TRBD1. V trimming: 4 bases; J trimming: 2 bases; junction bases outside the gene matches: 8. The CDR3 extends over 16 amino acids. Germline lookup yields CDR1 SGHRS and CDR2 YFSETQ. The CDR3 here is CASSPPGQLNTGELFF. The DNA for the CDR3 is TGCGCCAGCAGCCCCCCGGGACAGCTAAACACCGGGGAGCTGTTTTTT.

This clonotype was found many times. V gene TRBV3-1 combines with J gene TRBJ2-5; D gene ambiguous. The germline gives CDR1 LGHDT, CDR2 YNNKEL (reference sequence). V lost 0 bases and J 2 bases, leaving 4 bases between the germline ends. The CDR3 loop spans 13 amino acids. CDR3 DNA: TGTGCCAGCAGCCAAGAGGTACAAGAGACCCAGTACTTC. Translating gives CASSQEVQETQYF.

This chain uses TRBV12-3 or TRBV12-4 with TRBJ2-7; 7 bases match TRBD1. CDR3 size: 14 residues. V shed 5 bases, J shed 4 bases, and the junction held 8 bases outside the gene matches. The CDR3, as DNA: TGTGCCAGCAGTCCAGACAGGGTGGCTTACGAGCAGTACTTC. Translated: CASSPDRVAYEQYF.

This chain links TRBV9 with TRBJ2-5, with D possibly matching TRBD2 (5 bases). The V end was cut by 7 bases, the J end by 7 bases, with 17 bases between. Germline CDR1 and CDR2: SGDLS and YYNGEE. The CDR3 has 13 amino acids. The CDR3 loop is CASGPEGSGTQYF. DNA of the CDR3: TGTGCCAGCGGCCCCGAAGGGAGTGGGACCCAGTACTTC. Using reference TRBV9 and TRBJ2-5 for the parts outside the CDR3, the full variable domain is DSGVTQTPKHLITATGQRVTLRCSPRSGDLSVYWYQQSLDQGLQFLIQYYNGEERAKGNILERFSAQQFPDLHSELNLSSLELGDSALYFCASGPEGSGTQYFGPGTRLLVL.

This clonotype was counted only a few times. This rearrangement joins TRBV29-1 to TRBJ2-5; D possibly corresponds to TRBD2 (6 bases). The V and J ends lost 6 bases and 11 bases respectively, with 19 bases between them. The V gene's germline CDR1 is SQVTM and CDR2 ANQGSEA. The CDR3 is 12 amino acids. The CDR3 region is CSVRTGSGEQYF. The CDR3 DNA is TGCAGCGTACGGACGGGGTCGGGGGAGCAGTACTTC.

This clonotype was picked up a small number of times. The V gene is TRBV7-2, the J gene TRBJ2-7, with 9 bases matching TRBD1. Per the germline V gene, CDR1 is SGHTA and CDR2 is FQGNSA. V shed 4 bases and J 3 bases; nucleotides not matched to a gene: 7. The CDR3 runs 15 residues. The CDR3 loop is CASSSAPGQGYEQYF. CDR3 bases: TGTGCCAGCAGCTCCGCTCCGGGACAGGGCTACGAGCAGTACTTC. Drawing the rest from reference TRBV7-2 and TRBJ2-7, the complete variable domain is GAGVSQSPSNKVTEKGKDVELRCDPISGHTALYWYRQSLGQGLEFLIYFQGNSAPDKSGLPSDRFSAERTGGSVSTLTIQRTQQEDSAVYLCASSSAPGQGYEQYFGPGTRLTVT.

V gene TRBV12-3 or TRBV12-4 combines with J gene TRBJ2-5; D uncertain. This CDR3 spans 12 amino acids. V lost 8 bases and J 10 bases, leaving 17 bases between the germline ends. The CDR3 protein is CASGSGLVDQYF. CDR3 in DNA: TGTGCCAGCGGCTCAGGCCTGGTCGACCAGTACTTC.

The table lists this clonotype with a few counts. The gene calls are TRBV3-1 and TRBJ2-5, with D possibly TRBD1 on 6 matching bases. V was clipped by 3 bases and J by 9 bases, with 8 bases between them. The germline CDR1 and CDR2 sequences are LGHDT and YNNKEL (reference sequence). The CDR3 is 11 amino acids. The CDR3 DNA reads as TGTGCCAGCAGCCAGGGGGCTGCCCAGTACTTC. This sequence encodes CASSQGAAQYF.

The V gene is TRBV7-2, the J gene TRBJ2-5, with a possible D match to TRBD1 (6 bases). The better agreement between TRBJ2-7 and the DNA end casts doubt on the J call. The CDR3 is 16 residues long. Germline V lookup: CDR1 SGHTA, CDR2 FQGNSA. The CDR3 DNA sequence: TGTGCCAGCAGCTTCGGACCAGGGGTTGTACCCTACGAGCAGTACTTC. Protein sequence: CASSFGPGVVPYEQYF.

The sample holds many counts of this clonotype. The gene calls are TRBV29-1 and TRBJ1-2; possible D gene TRBD1, 5 bases. This CDR3 contains 11 residues. Per germline, CDR1 SQVTM and CDR2 ANQGSEA. The V end was cut by 7 bases, the J end by 6 bases, with 12 bases between. The CDR3: CSARQLDGYTF. In nucleotides, the CDR3 is TGCAGCGCTAGACAGCTAGATGGCTACACCTTC.

The gene calls are TRBV20-1 and TRBJ1-6; D gene ambiguous. This CDR3 has 14 amino acids. CDR1 and CDR2 (germline): DFQATT, SNEGSKA (reference sequence). V lost 6 bases to trimming and J lost 8 bases, with 17 bases between them. CDR3 region: CSAAAPRGHSPLHF. CDR3 coding DNA: TGCAGTGCGGCCGCCCCACGTGGGCATTCACCCCTCCACTTT.